This record looks at one T cell receptor beta chain sequence and its context. This clone was recorded once. It lacks a known antigen. The sample holds no much larger clone one base away, and base qualities are not on file. V drops 4 bases and J drops 3 bases, leaving 13 bases in between. The germline V gene yields SGHRS for CDR1 and YFSETQ for CDR2. The CDR3, from cysteine to phenylalanine, totals 15 residues. Here the CDR3 DNA is all that survives: 45 bases in frame from base 1. The sample originates from a study of shared clonotypes between healthy human individuals (dated by TCRdb to the early 2020s). Regarding the research as a whole: A couple of women and three men aged 18 to 49 years were included in the cohort. Leukapheresis yielded between about 0.85 and 9.5 billion PBMCs per donor. To increase sequencing depth and limit assay-specific biases, different laboratories used diverse techniques to prepare libraries and sequence TCR repertoires. Per donor, three plates each were used for CD4 naive and CD4 memory, two for CD8 naive, and one for CD8 memory. To estimate repertoire size and how much clonotypes are shared between individuals, the study performed deep sequencing of blood TCR repertoires from a few healthy adults.

Donors were healthy HIV-negative adults with no recently reported acute infections or vaccinations. Only Caucasian adults living in Nashville, Tennessee, USA were represented among the donors. CD8 memory samples combined magnetically selected CD45RO+ cells with CCR7-negative CD45RA+ effector memory (TemRA) cells. Blood was obtained by leukapheresis, after which PBMCs were separated by Ficoll-Histopaque density gradient centrifugation and cryopreserved in liquid nitrogen vapor phase. Analytical flow cytometry was used to check the purity and quantity of every magnetically sorted T cell population. Genomic DNA was isolated from every sorted fraction and measured by UV absorbance on a Nanodrop 2000c. Using the deep immunoSEQ assay, TCR CDR3 regions were amplified from genomic DNA by multiplex PCR. Extracted genomic DNA from each cell subset was distributed evenly across all wells of several immunoSEQ 96-well plates, and each plate was treated as a replicate. Each replicate PCR for sorted subsets received roughly 200 ng genomic DNA, equal to roughly 30,000 T cell genomes. Purified libraries were measured with a Qubit 3.0 fluorometer, size-checked on a Bioanalyzer 2100, and measured again with the KAPA Library Quantification kit. Every immunoSEQ 96-well plate was sequenced on a dedicated single-read 150-cycle Illumina NextSeq 550 flow cell. From the authors' description of their analysis: Because only junctional sequences without quality scores were contained in the immunoSEQ output, filtering matching that applied to full-length reads could not be performed. To assign V/J genes and CDR3, sequences were annotated against IMGT germline references using PyIR, a Python wrapper for IgBLAST v1.9. Any read was removed if the V/J assignment was weak (E-value above 1e-6), the CDR3 was missing, or the read contained stop codons, out-of-frame junctions, or ambiguous translated residues. V3J clonotypes were defined as sequences sharing an identical inferred V gene, J gene, and CDR3 amino acid sequence. The percentage overlap between two repertoires was calculated by dividing the number of shared unique clonotypes by the size of the smaller repertoire. Richness of each repertoire was evaluated using RTK rarefaction, the Chao1 estimator, and Recon v2.1 estimates of unobserved clonotypes. Generation probabilities were computed with OLGA for all TCRbeta clonotypes obtained by the gDNA method from a few donors. The immuneACCESS repertoire file appears here via TCRdb, limited to in-frame rearrangements. These files lack a portion of the clones; in checked studies, under half of the deficit traces to unresolved V genes, and the cause of the others is not known. Clone size and V and J calls were adopted from that table, with D and trimming inferred from the DNA. The sample table records about 110,000 clones; roughly 70% of these occur just once. In total, the top ten clones hold roughly a quarter of the sample.

What the authors observed across the whole study: Estimated clonotype richness was generally larger for naive than for memory subsets. Only blood was sampled, and tissue TCR repertoires likely differ from those in blood. Based on pairwise subsampling, the degree of clonotype sharing among donors was expected to be affected by sequencing depth. Incomplete sequencing was indicated by rarefaction of sorted-subset datasets, despite the large sequencing depth. Compared with non-shared clonotypes, the clonotypes found in all four sorted-subset donors had higher generation probabilities. Because the study included a small number of donors, the genetic and exposure-history diversity represented was limited. Sharing across a few donors was observed for approximately 5% of naive CD4, around 3.5% of naive CD8, over 2% of memory CD4, and around 0.4% of memory CD8 clonotypes.

The chain employs TRBV5-1 and TRBJ1-4, with the identity of the D gene unclear. The source is a woman aged 25-40 years in good health. The sample consisted of memory CD8+ T cells sorted from blood. According to the study, the label for this sample's cell subset or site signals: CD45RO+ cells pooled with CCR7-negative TemRA cells. The CDR3 loop reads CASSLLNSANEKLFF. The base sequence is TGCGCCAGCAGCCTTCTTAATTCGGCTAATGAAAAACTGTTTTTT.